Sequencing of this T cell receptor beta chain was carried out in a study of T cell responses to AZD1222 COVID-19 vaccine. Libraries were prepared by immunoSEQ multiplex PCR; TCRdb keeps only in-frame clonotypes and omits some of them. The sample lists 110,000 to 150,000 clones; over 90% were seen once. This CDR3 region has 15 residues. The V gene lost 0 bases and the J gene lost 8 bases, with 17 bases spanning the gap. Per the germline V gene, CDR1 is LNHNV and CDR2 is YYDKDF (reference sequence). Sequenced here: peripheral blood, sampled on day 0 of AZD1222 vaccination. This receptor was identified in an adult in good health. The V call is TRBV15, the J call TRBJ2-7; D not resolved. The CDR3 DNA reads as TGTGCCACCAGCAGAGATCACCCCGGACGGGTAAAGCAGTACTTC. The encoded protein is CATSRDHPGRVKQYF.